This TCR beta chain was retrieved from a study of Tregs in tolerant kidney transplant recipients. This clone was detected once. Its target is unknown. Germline CDR1 MNHEY, CDR2 SVGAGI. CDR3 length equals 15 residues. After removal of 8 bases from V and 0 bases from J, the junction contained 8 bases not matched to a gene. The study's findings and limits: Biological reproducibility was not directly addressed, but technical replication error appeared minimal.

Some clones are missing from TCRdb's copy, which holds only in-frame ones; the method was immunoSEQ multiplex PCR. The sample consists of fewer than 150,000 clones, roughly nine tenths of them appearing once. Sequenced material: CD4+ T cells from blood. This clonotype was obtained from a human donor in good health. V gene TRBV6-5 combines with J gene TRBJ2-7; 9 nucleotides line up with TRBD1. The CDR3 nucleotides are TGTGCCAGCGGGGACAGGGATGAAGGCTCCTACGAGCAGTACTTC. This translates into CASGDRDEGSYEQYF.